The present entry profiles one T cell receptor (beta chain) with its context. This entry is derived from a study of T cells in localized non-small cell lung cancer. V was shortened by 0 bases and J by 5 bases, with 12 bases between the two germline ends. The CDR3 spans 15 residues. CDR1 is SGHRS and CDR2 is YFSETQ in the germline V gene. The repertoire was sequenced with immunoSEQ multiplex PCR; TCRdb's copy has only in-frame clones and lacks some. The table lists some 140,000 clones, about 89% of them singletons. The chain joins TRBV5-1 to TRBJ1-5; unclear D gene. Sequences were derived from peripheral blood, sampled before any cancer treatment. The clonotype was recovered from a female donor older than 55 with stage I lung adenocarcinoma. The CDR3 DNA follows: TGCGCCAGCAGCTTGGGATCCGGCTTCCATCAGCCCCAGCATTTT. Translation gives CASSLGSGFHQPQHF.